The rows below give T cell receptor beta chains drawn from one sample of a study of identical twins. Each CDR3 protein is one row after TCRdb ran MiXCR on the 5' RACE reads. The sample has some 1,600,000 distinct CDR3 sequences; under 35% are singletons. Sequencing was carried out using cord blood. These receptors were obtained from a newborn girl in good health. Each CDR3 is given with its conserved first and last residue. The D gene is left open where the match is weak. Clone size is stated in some rows and not others, as once, few, many or a class when expanded.

v_gene	j_gene	d_gene	abundance	CDR3aa	CDR3nt
TRBV20-1	TRBJ1-6	TRBD1	.	CSASATGGSPLHF	TGCAGTGCTAGCGCGACAGGGGGGTCACCCCTCCACTTT
TRBV7-9	TRBJ1-2	TRBD1	.	CSSSQQGHGYTF	TGTTCCAGCAGCCAACAGGGGCATGGCTACACCTTC
TRBV4-1	TRBJ2-3	.	few	CASSHGLGGDTQYF	TGCGCCAGCAGCCACGGACTGGGTGGAGATACGCAGTATTTT
TRBV28	TRBJ1-4	TRBD1	.	CASSLWGAGGYEKLFF	TGTGCCAGCAGTTTATGGGGGGCAGGGGGCTATGAAAAACTGTTTTTT
TRBV5-8	TRBJ2-3	.	.	CASSKYRGRGTDTQYF	TGTGCCAGCAGCAAATACAGGGGGAGGGGCACAGATACGCAGTATTTT
TRBV5-8	TRBJ2-5	.	few	CASSAPTQETQYF	TGTGCCAGCAGCGCGCCGACTCAAGAGACCCAGTACTTC
TRBV20-1	TRBJ2-1	TRBD2	.	CSGGTTSGTSNEQFF	TGCAGCGGAGGTACAACTAGCGGGACCTCCAATGAGCAGTTCTTC
TRBV28	TRBJ2-1	TRBD1	.	CASSLPGQGRSNEQFF	TGTGCCAGCAGCCTTCCGGGACAGGGGCGTTCAAATGAGCAGTTCTTC
TRBV6-5	TRBJ2-7	.	few	CASSYFRQGGHEQYF	TGTGCCAGCAGTTACTTTAGGCAGGGTGGCCACGAGCAGTACTTC
TRBV10-3	TRBJ1-1	.	.	CAISWKGVGTEAFF	TGTGCCATCAGCTGGAAAGGAGTTGGCACTGAAGCTTTCTTT
TRBV7-2	TRBJ2-1	.	few	CASSRSRESSYNEQFF	TGTGCCAGCAGTCGATCTCGAGAGAGCTCCTACAATGAGCAGTTCTTC
TRBV5-6	TRBJ1-2	TRBD1	few	CASSLAPQGDYGYTF	TGTGCCAGCAGCTTGGCCCCTCAGGGGGACTATGGCTACACCTTC
TRBV29-1	TRBJ1-1	.	.	CSVVAGVTGAFF	TGCAGCGTTGTGGCAGGGGTTACTGGAGCTTTCTTT
TRBV2	TRBJ2-1	TRBD2	.	CASSERGTSGTNNEQFF	TGTGCCAGCAGTGAACGGGGAACTAGCGGGACTAACAATGAGCAGTTCTTC
TRBV9	TRBJ2-5	TRBD2	.	CASSKPSGKNWRSAYNEQYF	TGTGCCAGCAGCAAACCTAGCGGGAAAAATTGGAGATCGGCCTACAATGAGCAGTACTTC
TRBV2	TRBJ2-3	.	few	CASRDYLKGSTDTQYF	TGTGCCAGCAGGGATTATTTGAAGGGAAGCACAGATACGCAGTATTTT
TRBV30	TRBJ2-1	.	few	CGWCAGNEQFF	TGTGGCTGGTGCGCCGGGAATGAGCAGTTCTTC
TRBV7-2	TRBJ2-7	.	few	CASSLDRTPPYEQYF	TGTGCCAGCAGCTTAGATCGGACGCCTCCTTACGAGCAGTACTTC
TRBV4-2	TRBJ1-4	.	.	CASSQDPINRGIGWNEKLFF	TGTGCCAGCAGCCAAGATCCCATCAATCGGGGGATCGGATGGAATGAAAAACTGTTTTTT
TRBV27	TRBJ2-2	TRBD1	.	CACQTGPYTGELFF	TGTGCCTGCCAGACAGGGCCTTACACCGGGGAGCTGTTTTTT